The sequence of this T cell receptor beta chain was determined in a study of cytomegalovirus exposure and HLA in healthy donors. Study in general: As released early, the data held roughly 85 million unique TCRs from HLA-typed donors.

This CDR3 has 14 amino acids. Germline V gene lookup returns CDR1 SGHRS and CDR2 YFSETQ. V was cut by 0 bases and J by 3 bases, with 9 bases left in between. Broader study findings: The study had only CMV serostatus as immune exposure information.

This cohort consisted of healthy bone marrow donors. The PCR made use of 60 Vbeta and 13 Jbeta primers. Profiled with immunoSEQ multiplex PCR; TCRdb holds only in-frame clones, not every one. The profile covers approximately 180,000 clones, with roughly 13% appearing a single time and about 7.8% taken by the ten largest. This clone showed up just a few times. Its antigen is unidentified. This sample includes further DNA sequences coding for the same CDR3. Sequenced sample: PBMCs. The receptor was derived from a man in his forties or fifties in good health and CMV-seropositive. The chain joins TRBV5-1 to TRBJ1-1; D is possibly TRBD1 (6 bases). The CDR3 bases are TGCGCCAGCAGCTTGGTGTCAGGGGACACTGAAGCTTTCTTT. Translation: CASSLVSGDTEAFF.